One sample yielded the 31 T cell receptor beta chains listed below, sequenced in a study of cytomegalovirus exposure and HLA in healthy donors. The PCR had 60 Vbeta and 13 Jbeta primers. The assay was immunoSEQ multiplex PCR, and TCRdb's table has in-frame clones only and misses some. The sample shows 180,000 or so clones, roughly four fifths of them seen only once. Sequenced input: PBMCs. These receptors came from a female donor in good health and CMV-seronegative.

The chain carries TRBV6-5 and TRBJ1-2; 7 positions agree with TRBD1. Per the germline V gene, CDR1 is MNHEY and CDR2 is SVGAGI. The CDR3 runs 14 residues. V shed 3 bases, J shed 1 base, and the junction held 2 bases outside the gene matches. The CDR3 DNA follows: TGTGCCAGCAGTTATAGGGGGCATAACTATGGCTACACCTTC. Protein sequence: CASSYRGHNYGYTF.

V is TRBV6-5 and J is TRBJ1-4; 9 nucleotides match TRBD1. CDR3 length: 16 amino acids. Germline assignment: CDR1 MNHEY and CDR2 SVGAGI. The V segment lost 2 bases and the J segment 8 bases; nucleotides outside the gene matches: 9. The CDR3 nucleotides read TGTGCCAGCAGTTACGCCGGGGACAGGGCAGAAGAAAAACTGTTTTTT. Amino acids: CASSYAGDRAEEKLFF.

V is TRBV9 and J is TRBJ2-1; D not certain. Trimming removed 0 bases from V and 0 bases from J, with 7 bases in between. Germline assignment: CDR1 SGDLS and CDR2 YYNGEE. The CDR3 length is 15 residues. DNA of the CDR3: TGTGCCAGCAGCGTAGATGCTAGCTCCTACAATGAGCAGTTCTTC. Translating gives CASSVDASSYNEQFF.

On this clone: Other DNA sequences in the same sample also yield this CDR3. V is TRBV18 and J is TRBJ2-7; TRBD1 aligns across 9 bases. The CDR3 sequence is 14 residues long. Trimming at V came to 3 bases and at J to 2 bases, leaving 2 bases not matched to a gene. Per the germline V gene, CDR1 is KGHSH and CDR2 is LQKENI. DNA for the CDR3: TGTGCCAGCTCACCCCGGGACAGGGCCTACGAGCAGTACTTC. This translates into CASSPRDRAYEQYF.

J is TRBJ2-7 and V is TRBV9, with D unclear. Trimming cost V 3 bases and J 4 bases, with 11 bases left between them. Germline values: CDR1 SGDLS, CDR2 YYNGEE. This CDR3 is built from 13 residues. CDR3 in DNA: TGTGCCAGCAGCGACTTGGTCGGGTACGAGCAGTACTTC. The encoded protein is CASSDLVGYEQYF. The full variable domain, rest sourced from reference TRBV9 and TRBJ2-7, is DSGVTQTPKHLITATGQRVTLRCSPRSGDLSVYWYQQSLDQGLQFLIQYYNGEERAKGNILERFSAQQFPDLHSELNLSSLELGDSALYFCASSDLVGYEQYFGPGTRLTVT.

The chain is built from TRBV4-2 and TRBJ2-3; 10 bases line up with TRBD2. V lost 4 bases and J lost 1; bases outside the gene matches: 8. Germline loops: CDR1 LGHNA, CDR2 YNFKEQ. CDR3 length equals 17 residues. CDR3 DNA sequence: TGTGCCAGCAGCCCCGAAGGGACTAGCGTAGGCACAGATACGCAGTATTTT. Translation: CASSPEGTSVGTDTQYF.

This clone was recorded once. This rearrangement joins TRBV28 to TRBJ1-1; D might be TRBD1 (5 bases). The CDR3 covers 15 residues. V lost 7 bases and J 3 bases, leaving 18 bases between the germline ends. Germline CDR1 is MDHEN and CDR2 is SYDVKM. The CDR3 sequence is CASTMGREAYTEAFF. Written as DNA, the CDR3 is TGTGCCAGCACTATGGGCAGGGAGGCGTACACTGAAGCTTTCTTT. Complete variable domain (other parts from reference TRBV28 and TRBJ1-1): DVKVTQSSRYLVKRTGEKVFLECVQDMDHENMFWYRQDPGLGLRLIYFSYDVKMKEKGDIPEGYSVSREKKERFSLILESASTNQTSMYLCASTMGREAYTEAFFGQGTRLTVV.

This clone was found once. The chain uses TRBV4-3 and TRBJ1-5, with 10 bases that match TRBD1. The CDR3 has 17 amino acids. From germline, CDR1 is LGHNA and CDR2 YSLEER. J gave up 1 base and V 4 bases, and 7 bases lay outside the gene matches. The CDR3 region is CASSPTTGGSSNQPQHF. Written as DNA, the CDR3 is TGCGCCAGCAGCCCTACGACAGGGGGCTCGAGCAATCAGCCCCAGCATTTT.

The rearrangement joins TRBV13 to TRBJ2-3; 12 bases are shared with TRBD2. The germline V gene has CDR1 PRHDT and CDR2 FYEKMQ (reference sequence). V was pared by 3 bases and J by 0 bases, with 4 bases of the junction left unmatched. This CDR3 has 17 amino acids. The CDR3, as DNA: TGTGCCAGCAGCTTTACTAGCGGGGGGCCCAGCACAGATACGCAGTATTTT. This sequence encodes CASSFTSGGPSTDTQYF.

The chain recombines TRBV5-6 with TRBJ2-7; D is possibly TRBD1 (6 bases). V lost 6 bases and J lost 2, with 12 bases in between. The length of the CDR3 is 13 residues. Germline V CDR1 and CDR2: SGHDT, YYEEEE. The CDR3 nucleotides read TGTGCCAGCACCGGGACAACCACCTACGAGCAGTACTTC. Residues: CASTGTTTYEQYF. Full variable domain (remainder filled in from reference TRBV5-6 and TRBJ2-7): DAGVTQSPTHLIKTRGQQVTLRCSPKSGHDTVSWYQQALGQGPQFIFQYYEEEERQRGNFPDRFSGHQFPNYSSELNVNALLLGDSALYLCASTGTTTYEQYFGPGTRLTVT.

The chain recombines TRBV29-1 with TRBJ1-1, with 9 bases aligning to TRBD1. The CDR3 spans 14 residues. The germline V gene has CDR1 SQVTM and CDR2 ANQGSEA. CDR3 protein: CRELGQGIRTEAFF. The CDR3 DNA sequence: TGCAGGGAACTGGGACAGGGCATCCGCACTGAAGCTTTCTTT.

The genes are TRBV6-7 and TRBJ2-2, with 7 bases that match TRBD2. TRBV6-7 is known as an ORF, though its function is uncertain. The V and J ends lost 8 bases and 5 bases, in that order; junction bases with no gene match: 20. This CDR3 has 18 residues. For the CDR3, the DNA is TGTGCCAGCGGTTTGAGAGGGACTACCAGAAAGGAAACCGGGGAGCTGTTTTTT. Translating gives CASGLRGTTRKETGELFF.

The V and J genes are TRBV30 and TRBJ1-1, with TRBD1 as a possible D gene (5 bases). The germline CDR1 and CDR2 sequences are GTSNPN and SVGIG (reference sequence). Trimming stripped 0 bases from V and 1 base from J, with 12 bases between. The CDR3 has 15 residues. The CDR3 DNA is TGTGCCTGGAGTGTAGCCGGGACTGGGAACACTGAAGCTTTCTTT. It translates to CAWSVAGTGNTEAFF.

This rearrangement joins TRBV6-5 to TRBJ1-5; 7 nucleotides line up with TRBD1. CDR3 length: 14 amino acids. Germline V gene sequence: CDR1 MNHEY, CDR2 SVGAGI. V lost 4 bases and J lost 4; bases outside the gene matches: 4. CDR3 protein: CASSFRGSNQPQHF. CDR3 sequence (DNA): TGTGCCAGCAGTTTCAGGGGGTCAAATCAGCCCCAGCATTTT.

V gene TRBV6-1 combines with J gene TRBJ2-3; the match to TRBD2 covers 7 bases. J lost 4 bases, V lost 8 bases, and 12 bases had no gene match. CDR3 length: 15 amino acids. Germline V gene sequence: CDR1 MNHNS, CDR2 SASEGT. CDR3 sequence reads: CASGFLAGSPDTQYF. The CDR3, as DNA: TGTGCCAGCGGATTTTTAGCGGGTTCCCCAGATACGCAGTATTTT.

The chain uses TRBV5-1 and TRBJ2-3; D perhaps matches TRBD2 (6 bases). This CDR3 has 13 amino acids. V shed 3 bases and J shed 6 bases, with 11 bases lying between them. Germline CDR1 reads SGHRS; CDR2 reads YFSETQ. The DNA for the CDR3 is TGCGCCAGCAGCTACGGGAGAGTTGATACGCAGTATTTT. It encodes CASSYGRVDTQYF.

The chain links TRBV4-2 to TRBJ2-1; 7 nucleotides match TRBD2. V was clipped by 4 bases and J by 2 bases; unmatched bases: 8. There are 16 residues in the CDR3. Germline V lookup: CDR1 LGHNA, CDR2 YNFKEQ. As DNA, the CDR3 is TGTGCCAGCAGCCCAGGTAGGACTAGGGCCTACAATGAGCAGTTCTTC. This codes for CASSPGRTRAYNEQFF.

The chain employs TRBV10-3 and TRBJ2-5; D perhaps matches TRBD1 (6 bases). The J call may not be correct, given that the DNA end is closer to TRBJ2-7. This CDR3 is built from 15 residues. The germline V gene has CDR1 ENHRY and CDR2 SYGVKD. The chain's CDR3 is CAISERQVLSYEQYF. DNA for the CDR3: TGTGCCATCAGTGAGCGACAGGTGCTCTCCTACGAGCAGTACTTC.

This sequence joins TRBV5-1 and TRBJ2-3, with a weak D call TRBD2 (6 bases). V lost 4 bases, J lost 2 bases, and 11 bases lay in between. The length of the CDR3 is 14 residues. Per the germline V gene, CDR1 is SGHRS and CDR2 is YFSETQ. CDR3 DNA sequence: TGCGCCAGCAGCGTACTAGCTGCCACAGATACGCAGTATTTT. Translating gives CASSVLAATDTQYF.

The chain joins TRBV5-1 to TRBJ2-3, with 9 bases identical to TRBD2. V was pared by 7 bases and J by 0 bases, with 12 bases of the junction left unmatched. Germline V gene data show CDR1 as SGHRS and CDR2 as YFSETQ. The CDR3 has 17 residues. This CDR3 is CASQRGRGGLSTDTQYF. The CDR3, as DNA: TGCGCCAGCCAAAGAGGGCGGGGGGGCCTGAGCACAGATACGCAGTATTTT.

Here the CDR3 DNA reads TGTGCCAGCAGCGTAAACGCGGGAGGGCCGGCAGATACGCAGTATTTT. Its protein is CASSVNAGGPADTQYF. The rearrangement joins TRBV9 to TRBJ2-3; 9 positions agree with TRBD2. Germline-derived CDR1 and CDR2 are SGDLS and YYNGEE. Germline trimming cut 1 base from V and 4 bases from J; bases unmatched to any gene: 7. CDR3 length equals 16 residues.

This chain uses TRBV18 with TRBJ1-3; possibly TRBD1 for D (5 bases). CDR1 and CDR2 from the germline V gene are KGHSH and LQKENI. Trimming took 3 bases from V and 4 from J, leaving 10 bases between them. The CDR3 covers 14 residues. The CDR3 nucleotides are TGTGCCAGCTCACCTCAGGGCTGGGGAAACACCATATATTTT. Amino acids: CASSPQGWGNTIYF.

This clone was counted a single time. The V call is TRBV30, the J call TRBJ1-5; D is unclear. V was pared by 4 bases and J by 4 bases, with 14 bases between. This CDR3 comprises 14 residues. Germline CDR1 and CDR2: GTSNPN and SVGIG (reference sequence). CDR3 DNA sequence: TGTGCCTGGAAAGGTACCGGGAGAAATCAGCCCCAGCATTTT. Protein sequence: CAWKGTGRNQPQHF.

In regard to this clone: The junction departs from the called germline gene at one end, perhaps through a read error. The rearrangement uses TRBV2 and TRBJ2-7; 11 positions match TRBD2. The CDR3 extends over 14 amino acids. The germline gives CDR1 SNHLY, CDR2 FYNNEI. CDR3 bases: TGTGCCAGCAGTATTCCCGGGACTAGCGGCTTAGAGTGCTTC. Translated, it gives CASSIPGTSGLECF.

This rearrangement joins TRBV2 to TRBJ1-5, with TRBD1 as a possible D gene (5 bases). The germline gives CDR1 SNHLY, CDR2 FYNNEI. The CDR3 is 17 residues long. Trimming cost V 4 bases and J 1 base, with 17 bases left between them. The CDR3 spells CASSVEIPRGSNQPQHF. DNA for the CDR3: TGTGCCAGCAGTGTGGAGATTCCGCGGGGGAGCAATCAGCCCCAGCATTTT.

The V and J genes are TRBV7-8 and TRBJ2-1, with 7 bases aligning to TRBD2. The CDR3 contains 15 residues. Germline values: CDR1 SGHVS, CDR2 FQNEAQ. V lost 5 bases to trimming and J lost 6 bases; unmatched junction nucleotides: 10. This chain's CDR3 is CASSKLARTRNEQFF. CDR3 DNA sequence: TGTGCCAGCAGCAAACTAGCGCGAACTCGCAATGAGCAGTTCTTC.

The chain carries TRBV7-6 and TRBJ2-1; D possibly corresponds to TRBD1 (6 bases). Germline values: CDR1 SGHVS, CDR2 FNYEAQ. Trimming cost V 5 bases and J 4 bases, with 12 bases left between them. The CDR3 totals 14 residues. Here the CDR3 DNA reads TGTGCCAGCAGCCAGGGGCTTGAGTACAATGAGCAGTTCTTC. As protein: CASSQGLEYNEQFF.

V gene TRBV7-2 combines with J gene TRBJ2-7, with 10 bases identical to TRBD2. CDR1 is SGHTA and CDR2 is FQGNSA in the germline V gene. The length of the CDR3 is 13 residues. The trim removed 4 bases at V and 6 bases at J, leaving 3 bases unmatched. This chain's CDR3 is CASSSGTSAEQYF. The CDR3 bases are TGTGCCAGCAGCTCCGGGACTAGCGCCGAGCAGTACTTC.

The table lists this clone with a few counts. The chain employs TRBV11-2 and TRBJ2-7, with 8 nucleotides matching TRBD2. Losses at the gene ends were 2 bases for V and 2 bases for J; bases not matched to a gene: 2. Germline-derived CDR1 and CDR2 are SGHAT and FQNNGV. The CDR3 extends over 14 amino acids. CDR3 residues: CASSLISGAYEQYF. CDR3 DNA: TGTGCCAGCAGCTTAATTAGCGGGGCCTACGAGCAGTACTTC.

The V call is TRBV4-3, the J call TRBJ2-5; no definite D call. The CDR3 is 14 amino acids. Germline CDR1 LGHNA, CDR2 YSLEER. V dropped 0 bases and J dropped 4 bases, with 9 bases sitting between them. CDR3 in DNA: TGCGCCAGCAGCCAAGATGAAGCTTCAGAGACCCAGTACTTC. Protein product: CASSQDEASETQYF.

The J gene is TRBJ1-2, the V gene TRBV7-3; D is unclear. V lost 5 bases and J lost 0, with 25 bases in between. CDR1 is SGHTA, CDR2 FQGTGA, per germline. The CDR3 is 19 amino acids. CDR3 region: CASSLRHEGWSAANYGYTF. As DNA, the CDR3 is TGTGCCAGCAGCCTACGACATGAGGGTTGGTCGGCGGCTAACTATGGCTACACCTTC.